The next 3 T cell receptor beta chains were all read from a single sample in a study of Graves' ophthalmopathy and Graves' hyperthyroidism. TCR beta CDR3 amplification used RNA transcripts. A first-round RT-PCR used HTBI primers, followed by a second-round multiplex PCR. TCRdb processed the multiplex PCR reads anew with MiXCR; each CDR3 protein has one entry. The table shows more than 550,000 distinct CDR3 sequences, with over 40% occurring only once. Sequencing used peripheral blood. The receptors stem from an adult man with Graves' ophthalmopathy.

This clonotype was seen a handful of times. This chain joins TRBV2 and TRBJ2-7; 8 bases line up with TRBD1. Germline CDR1 SNHLY, CDR2 FYNNEI. Unmatched junction bases numbered 10, after V lost 0 bases and J lost 6 bases. This CDR3 has 16 residues. CDR3: CASSEAPGQGAPEQYF. The CDR3 region has the DNA TGTGCCAGCAGTGAAGCGCCAGGGCAGGGGGCACCCGAGCAGTACTTC.

The chain couples TRBV24-1 to TRBJ1-1; D not resolved. The V gene lost 11 bases and the J gene lost 5 bases, with 11 bases spanning the gap. The CDR3 spans 11 residues. Per the germline V gene, CDR1 is KGHDR and CDR2 is SFDVKD. CDR3 coding DNA: TGTGCCATCCGAACCCTAACTGAAGCTTTCTTT. It encodes CAIRTLTEAFF.

This clonotype was picked up a small number of times. The chain links TRBV12-3 or TRBV12-4 to TRBJ1-1; maybe TRBD1 (5 bases). V was clipped by 6 bases and J by 6 bases, with 17 bases between them. This CDR3 comprises 14 residues. The CDR3 spells CASRYIGGTPEAFF. DNA for the CDR3: TGTGCCAGCAGATACATTGGGGGAACGCCTGAAGCTTTCTTT.